These 9 T cell receptor beta chains were sequenced from one sample in a study of T-cell reconstitution after alpha-beta-depleted transplantation in children. Molecular barcoding with unique molecular identifiers was used for the TCRbeta library. MiXCR, applied by TCRdb to the PCR reads, yields one record per CDR3 protein. The table has about 240,000 distinct CDR3 sequences, more than 10% seen once; the top ten hold 2% to 3%. The sample here was PBMCs from the stem cell graft donor, taken from the stem cell graft. The receptors come from a human donor who donated a stem cell graft to a child with acute lymphoblastic leukemia.

This clonotype was counted ten times or more. J is TRBJ2-2 and V is TRBV7-9; 10 bases line up with TRBD1. The length of the CDR3 is 15 residues. V shed 10 bases and J 6 bases; nucleotides not matched to a gene: 11. Germline V gene lookup returns CDR1 SEHNR and CDR2 FQNEAQ (reference sequence). The CDR3 protein is CATATGTGVAGELFF. CDR3 bases: TGTGCCACCGCGACCGGGACAGGGGTTGCCGGGGAGCTGTTTTTT. The whole variable domain, remainder taken from reference TRBV7-9 and TRBJ2-2, is DTGVSQNPRHKITKRGQNVTFRCDPISEHNRLYWYRQTLGQGPEFLTYFQNEAQLEKSRLLSDRFSAERPKGSFSTLEIQRTEQGDSAMYLCATATGTGVAGELFFGEGSRLTVL.

This clonotype was counted ten times or more. The chain employs TRBV28 and TRBJ2-2, with D perhaps TRBD1 or TRBD2 (6 bases each). The CDR3 sequence is 13 residues long. CDR1 and CDR2 (germline): MDHEN, SYDVKM. With 7 bases removed from V and 8 bases from J, the gap between germline ends came to 14 bases. CDR3 coding DNA: TGTGCCAGCACCCTGGGGGGCCCGGGGGAGCTGTTTTTT. Amino acids: CASTLGGPGELFF.

The chain recombines TRBV27 with TRBJ2-3; no definite D call. V was pared by 6 bases and J by 2 bases, with 15 bases between. The CDR3 has 15 amino acids. Germline assignment: CDR1 MNHEY and CDR2 SMNVEV (reference sequence). DNA for the CDR3: TGTGCCAGCAGAGGATTTGGGGTGGTCACAGATACGCAGTATTTT. Translation: CASRGFGVVTDTQYF.

About this clonotype itself: Since a much larger clone is just one base distant, this may be a read error. The chain uses TRBV20-1 and TRBJ1-5; 7 bases fit TRBD1. Germline values: CDR1 DFQATT, CDR2 SNEGSKA (reference sequence). The CDR3 totals 16 residues. CDR3 coding DNA: TGCAGCGTGAGGAGCTACAGGGGAAAGAGCAATCAGCCCCAGCATTTT. It translates to CSVRSYRGKSNQPQHF.

At least ten counts were recorded for this clonotype. The chain is built from TRBV10-3 and TRBJ1-4; D remains ambiguous. Germline CDR1 and CDR2: ENHRY and SYGVKD. The CDR3 sequence is 14 residues long. Between the trimmed V and J ends, which lost 10 bases and 6 bases, there was a span of 18 bases. The CDR3, as DNA: TGTGCCACAAGAGAAAACTCGGGTTATGAAAAACTGTTTTTT. Its protein product is CATRENSGYEKLFF.

The CDR3 DNA follows: TGTGCCAGCAGCTTGACTTCGGGACTAAACAATGAGCAGTTCTTC. As protein: CASSLTSGLNNEQFF. The rearrangement links TRBV5-4 to TRBJ2-1; TRBD2 agrees at 7 bases. The germline gives CDR1 SGHNT, CDR2 YYREEE (reference sequence). Trimming cost V 1 base and J 5 bases; bases outside gene matches: 6. CDR3 size: 15 residues.

This clonotype was detected ten times or more. V and J are TRBV5-1 and TRBJ2-5; D is possibly TRBD1 (5 bases). Trimming took 4 bases from V and 0 from J, leaving 10 bases between them. Germline values: CDR1 SGHRS, CDR2 YFSETQ. The CDR3 has 14 residues. CDR3 loop: CASSPLGDQETQYF. The CDR3 coding sequence is TGCGCCAGCAGCCCCCTAGGGGACCAAGAGACCCAGTACTTC.

This clonotype occurred many times. CDR3 sequence: CASSSATVMNTEAFF. The CDR3 nucleotides read TGTGCCAGCAGCTCCGCGACAGTCATGAACACTGAAGCTTTCTTT. This chain joins TRBV5-6 and TRBJ1-1; TRBD1 is a possible D gene (5 bases). V dropped 3 bases and J dropped 0 bases, with 12 bases sitting between them. CDR1 and CDR2 (germline): SGHDT, YYEEEE. The CDR3 contains 15 residues.

This clonotype was picked up many times. V gene TRBV18 combines with J gene TRBJ2-7; TRBD1 agrees at 11 bases. The junction had 2 bases not matched to a gene; V was cut back by 4 bases and J by 3 bases. The CDR3 totals 14 residues. Germline V gene lookup returns CDR1 KGHSH and CDR2 LQKENI. CDR3 loop: CASSRGTGGYEQYF. The CDR3 coding sequence is TGTGCCAGCTCACGCGGGACAGGGGGCTACGAGCAGTACTTC.